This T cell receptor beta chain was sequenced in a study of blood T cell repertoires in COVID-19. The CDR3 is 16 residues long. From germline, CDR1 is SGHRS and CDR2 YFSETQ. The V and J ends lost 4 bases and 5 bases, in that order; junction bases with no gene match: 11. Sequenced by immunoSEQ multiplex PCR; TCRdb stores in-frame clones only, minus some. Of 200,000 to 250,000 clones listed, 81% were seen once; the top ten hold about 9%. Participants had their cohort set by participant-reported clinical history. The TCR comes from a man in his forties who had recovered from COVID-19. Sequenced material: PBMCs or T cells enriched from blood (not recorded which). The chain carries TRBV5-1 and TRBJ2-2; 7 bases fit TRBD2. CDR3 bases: TGCGCCAGCAGCCCAAGCGGGAACAGAGGAACCGGGGAGCTGTTTTTT. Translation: CASSPSGNRGTGELFF.